The 3 T cell receptor beta chains below come from one sample, sequenced in a study of OX40 agonist ivuxolimab in advanced cancers. Using immunoSEQ multiplex PCR, the repertoire was profiled, and TCRdb retains in-frame clones only, with some absent. Of 70,000 to 95,000 clones in the sample, 92% were seen once. Sequenced material: CD4+ or CD8+ T cells sorted from blood, taken in a trial of the OX40 agonist ivuxolimab. The receptors were gathered from an adult with an advanced solid tumor such as melanoma, head and neck, liver or kidney cancer.

The rearrangement joins TRBV6-1 to TRBJ2-5; 9 positions agree with TRBD1. The V gene's germline CDR1 is MNHNS and CDR2 SASEGT. V was pared by 2 bases and J by 3 bases, with 7 bases of the junction left unmatched. The CDR3 contains 16 residues. The CDR3 here is CASSELTGGVEETQYF. CDR3 nucleotides: TGTGCCAGCAGTGAATTGACAGGGGGAGTGGAAGAGACCCAGTACTTC.

The chain recombines TRBV19 with TRBJ2-1, with TRBD1 matching over 7 bases. The CDR3 is made up of 13 amino acids. The germline gives CDR1 LNHDA, CDR2 SQIVND (reference sequence). V lost 4 bases to trimming and J lost 7 bases; unmatched junction nucleotides: 4. The DNA of the CDR3 is TGTGCCAGTAGTAGAGGACAGGAGAATGAGCAGTTCTTC. It translates to CASSRGQENEQFF.

The CDR3 here is CASSLPSVNEQFF. The CDR3 DNA sequence: TGCGCCAGCAGCCTTCCGAGCGTCAATGAGCAGTTCTTC. This sequence joins TRBV5-1 and TRBJ2-1; D gene ambiguous. The CDR3 length is 13 residues. Germline CDR1 and CDR2: SGHRS and YFSETQ. V was trimmed by 4 bases and J by 6 bases, leaving 11 bases between them.